The 25 T cell receptor beta chains presented below share a single source sample, sequenced in a study of blood T cell repertoires in COVID-19. TCRdb's table, derived via immunoSEQ multiplex PCR, lists solely in-frame clones and lacks some. The data contain roughly 190,000 clones, roughly nine tenths of them seen just once; the ten biggest clones take up around 1.1%. The sequenced sample was peripheral blood. These receptors all stem from a man younger than 45 with acute or convalescent COVID-19.

V and J are TRBV19 and TRBJ1-2; D is perhaps TRBD1 (5 bases). The CDR3 loop spans 15 amino acids. The V gene's germline CDR1 is LNHDA and CDR2 SQIVND (reference sequence). Trimming pared 5 bases from V and 0 bases from J, leaving 13 bases between. CDR3 coding DNA: TGTGCCAGTAGTCCCAGGGCCCGAGCTAACTATGGCTACACCTTC. Translated, it gives CASSPRARANYGYTF.

V and J are TRBV6-5 and TRBJ2-3; 9 positions match TRBD2. The CDR3 has 15 residues. The V segment lost 4 bases and the J segment 3 bases; nucleotides outside the gene matches: 5. Germline-derived CDR1 and CDR2 are MNHEY and SVGAGI. Here the CDR3 DNA reads TGTGCCAGCAGTTTAGGGCGGGGGGGTACAGATACGCAGTATTTT. The encoded protein is CASSLGRGGTDTQYF.

This clone was seen only once. The chain has TRBV14 and TRBJ2-5, with 9 bases that match TRBD1. The CDR3 extends over 17 amino acids. From germline, CDR1 is SGHDN and CDR2 FVKESK. V lost 4 bases to trimming and J lost 3 bases; unmatched junction nucleotides: 12. The CDR3 spells CASSLTIGTGKEETQYF. The DNA for the CDR3 is TGTGCCAGCAGCCTAACCATCGGGACAGGGAAAGAAGAGACCCAGTACTTC.

The chain carries TRBV5-1 and TRBJ1-1; no definite D call. This CDR3 contains 13 residues. Trimming took off 6 bases at V and 4 bases at J, with 13 bases between the two ends. CDR1 is SGHRS and CDR2 is YFSETQ in the germline V gene. The CDR3 bases are TGCGCCAGCAACACGAGGAAAGGCACTGAAGCTTTCTTT. Protein sequence: CASNTRKGTEAFF.

The chain combines TRBV24-1 with TRBJ2-3; 8 bases are shared with TRBD2. CDR1 KGHDR and CDR2 SFDVKD come from the germline V gene. Unmatched junction bases numbered 4, after V lost 6 bases and J lost 3 bases. This CDR3 is 14 amino acids long. This CDR3 is CATSLTGGTDTQYF. The CDR3 coding sequence is TGTGCCACCAGTCTTACGGGAGGGACAGATACGCAGTATTTT.

The CDR3 bases are TGTGCCAGCAGTTTATCGAGATACGGCTCTGGGGCCAACGTCCTGACTTTC. Protein product: CASSLSRYGSGANVLTF. The chain has TRBV28 and TRBJ2-6; no reliable D call. Germline V lookup: CDR1 MDHEN, CDR2 SYDVKM. V lost 1 base and J 0 bases, leaving 10 bases between the germline ends. The CDR3 is 17 residues long.

The V call is TRBV7-9, the J call TRBJ2-1, with 7 positions matching TRBD2. The CDR3 is made up of 15 amino acids. V dropped 4 bases and J dropped 9; count of bases not matched to a gene: 12. The germline CDR1 and CDR2 sequences are SEHNR and FQNEAQ (reference sequence). CDR3 region: CASSYGLGVEVEQFF. As DNA, the CDR3 is TGTGCCAGCAGCTATGGACTAGGAGTGGAAGTTGAGCAGTTCTTC.

As for this clone: This same CDR3 is encoded by further DNA sequences in the sample. The gene calls are TRBV7-9 and TRBJ1-2; tentative D call: TRBD1 (6 bases). Germline CDR1 is SEHNR and CDR2 is FQNEAQ (reference sequence). The CDR3 loop spans 12 amino acids. V lost 5 bases, J lost 4 bases, and 8 bases lay in between. CDR3 loop: CASSPQGYGYTF. The CDR3 coding sequence is TGTGCCAGCAGCCCACAGGGCTATGGCTACACCTTC.

The chain joins TRBV28 to TRBJ1-1; 8 bases are shared with TRBD1. Germline CDR1 reads MDHEN; CDR2 reads SYDVKM. The CDR3 totals 13 residues. J was trimmed by 1 base and V by 10 bases; bases with no gene match: 5. The CDR3 spells CATLTGANTEAFF. The CDR3 DNA reads TGTGCCACCTTGACAGGGGCGAACACTGAAGCTTTCTTT.

The chain uses TRBV5-6 and TRBJ1-1, with D tentatively TRBD1 (6 bases). Germline assignment: CDR1 SGHDT and CDR2 YYEEEE. The CDR3 is made up of 15 amino acids. V was clipped by 4 bases and J by 2 bases, with 15 bases between them. The CDR3 here is CASSDRSWGNTEAFF. The DNA of the CDR3 is TGTGCCAGCAGCGACAGGTCTTGGGGTAACACTGAAGCTTTCTTT.

The chain couples TRBV28 to TRBJ2-3; tentatively, D is TRBD2 (6 bases). The CDR3 runs 15 residues. With 3 bases removed from V and 6 bases from J, the gap between germline ends came to 16 bases. Germline values: CDR1 MDHEN, CDR2 SYDVKM. The CDR3 region is CASSLWGLGHDTQYF. CDR3 bases: TGTGCCAGCAGTTTGTGGGGACTGGGTCATGATACGCAGTATTTT.

The gene calls are TRBV28 and TRBJ2-2; 7 nucleotides line up with TRBD1. The V gene end was trimmed by 6 bases and the J gene end by 1 base; junction bases not matched to a gene: 5. Germline-derived CDR1 and CDR2 are MDHEN and SYDVKM. CDR3 length equals 15 residues. Here the CDR3 DNA reads TGTGCCAGCAGACCCGGGACAGAGAACACCGGGGAGCTGTTTTTT. This sequence encodes CASRPGTENTGELFF.

V usage is TRBV6-5 and J usage is TRBJ1-1; 7 nucleotides line up with TRBD1. V was pared by 5 bases and J by 7 bases, with 7 bases of the junction left unmatched. From germline, CDR1 is MNHEY and CDR2 SVGAGI. The CDR3 is 13 residues long. The CDR3 region has the DNA TGTGCCAGCAGTCCAACGACAGGGTATGAAGCTTTCTTT. This encodes CASSPTTGYEAFF.

This clone has only one observation. The chain has TRBV28 and TRBJ1-2; the match to TRBD1 covers 7 bases. Germline V gene sequence: CDR1 MDHEN, CDR2 SYDVKM. Trimming removed 6 bases from V and 4 bases from J; junction bases left unmatched: 17. The CDR3 length is 17 residues. In DNA form, the CDR3 reads TGTGCCAGCAGCCCCCGCCCCGGCAGGGGGACTTCCTATGGCTACACCTTC. Its translation: CASSPRPGRGTSYGYTF.

The chain employs TRBV5-1 and TRBJ2-3; 7 nucleotides match TRBD1. Germline V gives CDR1 SGHRS, CDR2 YFSETQ. CDR3 size: 15 residues. V shed 2 bases, J shed 2 bases, and the junction held 5 bases outside the gene matches. CDR3 sequence reads: CASSLRDSSTDTQYF. The CDR3 DNA follows: TGCGCCAGCAGCTTAAGGGACAGCTCCACAGATACGCAGTATTTT.

The rearrangement joins TRBV28 to TRBJ2-6; the D is unclear. CDR1 MDHEN and CDR2 SYDVKM come from the germline V gene. V lost 3 bases to trimming and J lost 0 bases, with 3 bases between them. The length of the CDR3 is 14 residues. The CDR3 spells CASSFHSGANVLTF. CDR3 bases: TGTGCCAGCAGTTTCCACTCTGGGGCCAACGTCCTGACTTTC.

This clone was picked up one time. The V call is TRBV5-1, the J call TRBJ2-1; no clear D gene. V was shortened by 2 bases and J by 0 bases, with 6 bases between the two germline ends. Germline CDR1 SGHRS, CDR2 YFSETQ. The CDR3 totals 14 residues. The CDR3 nucleotides read TGCGCCAGCAGCTTTTTGAGCTCCTACAATGAGCAGTTCTTC. Its protein is CASSFLSSYNEQFF.

V gene TRBV5-1 combines with J gene TRBJ2-1; possibly TRBD2 for D (6 bases). The CDR3 spans 15 residues. CDR1 is SGHRS, CDR2 YFSETQ, per germline. V lost 2 bases, J lost 1 base, and 10 bases lay in between. This CDR3 is CASSFGGESYNEQFF. The CDR3 nucleotides are TGCGCCAGCAGCTTTGGCGGGGAGTCCTACAATGAGCAGTTCTTC.

The rearrangement uses TRBV15 and TRBJ2-1; 11 bases agree with TRBD2. The V gene end was trimmed by 0 bases and the J gene end by 5 bases; junction bases not matched to a gene: 6. This CDR3 region has 17 residues. CDR1 is LNHNV and CDR2 is YYDKDF in the germline V gene (reference sequence). The CDR3 is CATSRDWGTSGDNEQFF. The CDR3 coding sequence is TGTGCCACCAGCAGAGATTGGGGGACTAGCGGAGACAATGAGCAGTTCTTC. The whole variable domain, filled in from reference TRBV15 and TRBJ2-1, reads DAMVIQNPRYQVTQFGKPVTLSCSQTLNHNVMYWYQQKSSQAPKLLFHYYDKDFNNEADTPDNFQSRRPNTSFCFLDIRSPGLGDTAMYLCATSRDWGTSGDNEQFFGPGTRLTVL.

This clone was picked up a small number of times. The chain couples TRBV30 to TRBJ1-5; a possible D gene is TRBD1 (5 bases). V lost 2 bases, J lost 4 bases, and 18 bases lay in between. Germline values: CDR1 GTSNPN, CDR2 SVGIG (reference sequence). This CDR3 has 16 residues. CDR3 nucleotide sequence: TGTGCCTGGAGTCGCGGGGAGGGACTAAGGAATCAGCCCCAGCATTTT. Translated, it gives CAWSRGEGLRNQPQHF.

The chain joins TRBV28 to TRBJ2-7; D is undetermined. In germline, CDR1 is MDHEN, CDR2 SYDVKM. The V gene lost 5 bases and the J gene lost 1 base, with 15 bases spanning the gap. The length of the CDR3 is 15 residues. Here the CDR3 DNA reads TGTGCCAGCAGTCCTCTATCGACTGGTTCCTACGAGCAGTACTTC. This translates into CASSPLSTGSYEQYF.

In its sample, this clone was seen once. The chain carries TRBV18 and TRBJ2-7, with D possibly matching TRBD1 (6 bases). Germline lookup yields CDR1 KGHSH and CDR2 LQKENI. The CDR3 has 15 amino acids. Between the trimmed V and J ends, which lost 2 bases and 2 bases, there was a span of 13 bases. In DNA, the CDR3 is TGTGCCAGCTCACCAGTCGGCAGGGGTACCTACGAGCAGTACTTC. Translation: CASSPVGRGTYEQYF.

The V gene is TRBV11-2, the J gene TRBJ2-3, with 7 bases matching TRBD1. The J segment lost 1 base and the V segment lost 3 bases, leaving 1 base of the junction unmatched. This CDR3 is built from 14 residues. Germline loops: CDR1 SGHAT, CDR2 FQNNGV. CDR3 in DNA: TGTGCCAGCAGCTTCGACAGGGGCACAGATACGCAGTATTTT. It yields the protein CASSFDRGTDTQYF.

V and J are TRBV6-5 and TRBJ2-7, with 7 bases lining up with TRBD1. The CDR3 runs 13 residues. V lost 6 bases to trimming and J lost 0 bases; unmatched junction nucleotides: 2. Germline V lookup: CDR1 MNHEY, CDR2 SVGAGI. The CDR3 nucleotides read TGTGCCAGCAGCCCAGGGGGCTCCTACGAGCAGTACTTC. The encoded protein is CASSPGGSYEQYF.

The chain carries TRBV19 and TRBJ1-1; D call uncertain. The V end lost 5 bases, the J end lost 4 bases, and 14 bases lay between the germline ends. Germline values: CDR1 LNHDA, CDR2 SQIVND (reference sequence). The CDR3 is made up of 14 amino acids. The CDR3 loop is CASSPNKRGTEAFF. DNA for the CDR3: TGTGCCAGTAGTCCGAACAAGCGGGGCACTGAAGCTTTCTTT.